The T cell receptor beta chain under discussion was sequenced for a study of cytomegalovirus exposure and HLA in healthy donors. General observations from the study: There were some public TCRs occurring in many donors, but most TCR sequences were rare. TRBV6-2, TRBV6-3 and some other V segments were unresolvable in 87-base-pair reads.

Germline trimming cut 5 bases from V and 1 base from J; bases unmatched to any gene: 4. The germline V gene has CDR1 MGHRA and CDR2 YSYEKL. The CDR3 consists of 17 residues. In regard to this clone: Its antigen is currently unknown.

PCR amplification relied on 60 Vbeta primers (plus 13 Jbeta primers). The repertoire was sequenced with immunoSEQ multiplex PCR; TCRdb's copy has only in-frame clones and lacks some. The sample shows fewer than 250,000 clones, under 85% of them seen only once. Healthy bone marrow donors made up the donors. The J gene is TRBJ1-6, the V gene TRBV4-1; 11 bases agree with TRBD1. The sequenced sample consisted of PBMCs. The receptor comes from a woman aged 18-29 years in good health and CMV-seronegative. The CDR3 nucleotides read TGCGCCAGCAGCGCCGGGACAGGGGGTTCCTATAATTCACCCCTCCACTTT. Translated, it gives CASSAGTGGSYNSPLHF.